These 11 T cell receptor beta chains came from one sample sequenced in a study of T-cell reconstitution after alpha-beta-depleted transplantation in children. Unique molecular identifiers tagged the TCRbeta library. Via MiXCR, TCRdb re-called the PCR reads, giving one row per CDR3 protein. In the table there are 300,000 or so distinct CDR3 sequences, 20% to 30% of which are singletons. Sample: PBMCs, mostly from graft donor cells, taken 180 days after TCRalphabeta/CD19-depleted stem cell transplant. Receptors originate from a male patient younger than 18 who had a stem cell transplant for acute lymphoblastic leukemia, so the T cells may come from the graft donor.

This clonotype was recorded a few times. V usage is TRBV7-9 and J usage is TRBJ1-5; D perhaps matches TRBD1 (5 bases). Germline CDR1 and CDR2: SEHNR and FQNEAQ (reference sequence). The CDR3 contains 14 residues. Trimming cost V 4 bases and J 6 bases, with 13 bases left between them. As DNA, the CDR3 is TGTGCCAGCAGCTCGGTTGAGGGGATTCAGCCCCAGCATTTT. Translation: CASSSVEGIQPQHF.

This chain connects TRBV6-1 to TRBJ2-1; D uncertain. Germline CDR1 reads MNHNS; CDR2 reads SASEGT. Trimming pared 5 bases from V and 1 base from J, leaving 12 bases between. The CDR3 spans 15 residues. CDR3 residues: CASSRSILSYNEQFF. CDR3 sequence (DNA): TGTGCCAGCAGTCGTAGTATCCTATCCTACAATGAGCAGTTCTTC.

This chain connects TRBV20-1 to TRBJ2-7, with TRBD1 identical over 7 bases. Germline V CDR1 and CDR2: DFQATT, SNEGSKA (reference sequence). This CDR3 is built from 13 residues. V lost 5 bases, J lost 2 bases, and 6 bases stayed unmatched. CDR3 loop: CSAGWTGTYEQYF. The CDR3 nucleotides are TGCAGTGCTGGTTGGACAGGAACCTACGAGCAGTACTTC.

The chain uses TRBV11-2 and TRBJ2-5; 12 positions match TRBD2. The CDR3 has 17 residues. After removal of 9 bases from V and 1 base from J, the junction contained 12 bases not matched to a gene. Germline-derived CDR1 and CDR2 are SGHAT and FQNNGV. CDR3 in amino acids: CASFKPGLAGGQETQYF. The CDR3 nucleotides read TGTGCCAGTTTCAAACCGGGACTAGCGGGCGGCCAAGAGACCCAGTACTTC.

This clonotype came up a few times. The chain uses TRBV7-2 and TRBJ2-1, with D possibly TRBD2 on 5 matching bases. The V gene lost 5 bases and the J gene lost 7 bases, with 9 bases spanning the gap. The germline CDR1 and CDR2 sequences are SGHTA and FQGNSA. The CDR3 totals 12 residues. The CDR3 here is CASSRGWNEQFF. The CDR3 DNA reads TGTGCCAGCAGCCGAGGGTGGAATGAGCAGTTCTTC.

This clonotype has a handful of counts. This chain joins TRBV11-1 and TRBJ2-1; 11 bases align to TRBD2. In germline, CDR1 is SGHAT, CDR2 FQDESV (reference sequence). The CDR3 covers 18 residues. The J segment lost 2 bases and the V segment lost 1 base, leaving 7 bases of the junction unmatched. This chain's CDR3 is CASSLVRGTSGTYNEQFF. The CDR3 DNA is TGTGCCAGCAGCTTAGTACGAGGGACTAGCGGCACCTACAATGAGCAGTTCTTC. The full variable domain, rest sourced from reference TRBV11-1 and TRBJ2-1, is EAEVAQSPRYKITEKSQAVAFWCDPISGHATLYWYRQILGQGPELLVQFQDESVVDDSQLPKDRFSAERLKGVDSTLKIQPAELGDSAMYLCASSLVRGTSGTYNEQFFGPGTRLTVL.

The chain employs TRBV20-1 and TRBJ2-4; perhaps TRBD2 as D (6 bases). Germline V gene data show CDR1 as DFQATT and CDR2 as SNEGSKA (reference sequence). Trimming removed 8 bases at V and 2 bases at J, with 19 bases between. This CDR3 contains 15 residues. CDR3 sequence (DNA): TGCAGTCCAATTGTGGGTGGGAGGACCAAAAACATTCAGTACTTC. It encodes CSPIVGGRTKNIQYF.

This clonotype was counted between two and nine times. This chain joins TRBV5-1 and TRBJ1-2; no firm D call. CDR1 is SGHRS and CDR2 is YFSETQ in the germline V gene. V gave up 5 bases and J gave up 4 bases, with 18 bases separating them. The CDR3 is 15 amino acids. The CDR3 protein is CASRPTRREAYGYTF. The CDR3 region has the DNA TGCGCCAGCAGGCCGACCCGTCGGGAGGCCTATGGCTACACCTTC. Variable domain in full (rest from reference TRBV5-1 and TRBJ1-2): KAGVTQTPRYLIKTRGQQVTLSCSPISGHRSVSWYQQTPGQGLQFLFEYFSETQRNKGNFPGRFSGRQFSNSRSEMNVSTLELGDSALYLCASRPTRREAYGYTFGSGTRLTVV.

Written as DNA, the CDR3 is TGCGCCAGCAGCCATGGCGGGGCTGCGGTGAAAACTAATGAAAAACTGTTTTTT. As protein: CASSHGGAAVKTNEKLFF. V usage is TRBV4-1 and J usage is TRBJ1-4, with D tentatively TRBD1 (5 bases). Germline-derived CDR1 and CDR2 are MGHRA and YSYEKL. V was shortened by 3 bases and J by 1 base, with 18 bases between the two germline ends. The CDR3 loop spans 18 amino acids.

This clonotype was picked up a small number of times. V usage is TRBV10-1 and J usage is TRBJ2-3, with 9 bases matching TRBD1. CDR1 is WNHNN, CDR2 SYGVQD, per germline (reference sequence). This CDR3 contains 15 residues. V trimming: 2 bases; J trimming: 3 bases; junction bases outside the gene matches: 3. The CDR3 nucleotides read TGCGCCAGCAGTGAGAACAGGGGGCCGACAGATACGCAGTATTTT. Translated: CASSENRGPTDTQYF.

This clonotype appeared a few times. V and J are TRBV10-3 and TRBJ1-4; tentatively, D is TRBD1 (6 bases). With 5 bases removed from V and 4 bases from J, the gap between germline ends came to 17 bases. Germline CDR1 reads ENHRY; CDR2 reads SYGVKD. The CDR3 is 16 residues long. CDR3 nucleotides: TGTGCCATCAGTCCCACAGGGAATCGGGTTAATGAAAAACTGTTTTTT. Protein: CAISPTGNRVNEKLFF.